This passage covers 24 T cell receptor beta chains from one sample sequenced in a study of cytomegalovirus exposure and HLA in healthy donors. PCR used 60 Vbeta primers and 13 Jbeta primers. Clones were read by immunoSEQ multiplex PCR, and TCRdb kept only the in-frame ones, dropping some. This sample yields some 170,000 clones, of which approximately 75% are seen a single time; around 3.4% belongs to the top ten. Sequencing input: PBMCs. The receptors were gathered from a young man in good health and CMV-seropositive.

This clone was counted a few times. The chain combines TRBV25-1 with TRBJ2-1; TRBD1 aligns across 7 bases. The V and J ends lost 2 bases and 0 bases, in that order; junction bases with no gene match: 7. The CDR3 runs to 17 residues. Germline V gene sequence: CDR1 MGHDK, CDR2 SYGVNS. CDR3 in DNA: TGTGCCAGCAGTGAAAGTACCGACAGGGACTCCTACAATGAGCAGTTCTTC. Translating it yields CASSESTDRDSYNEQFF.

This clone was seen only once. V and J are TRBV5-4 and TRBJ2-5; 11 positions match TRBD1. CDR1 and CDR2 from the germline V gene are SGHNT and YYREEE (reference sequence). The CDR3 contains 17 residues. J lost 0 bases, V lost 4 bases, and 8 bases had no gene match. The CDR3, as DNA: TGTGCCAGCAGCGCGGGACAGGGGGATTCGTACCAAGAGACCCAGTACTTC. Translation gives CASSAGQGDSYQETQYF.

The CDR3 region is CASSLGTGAQPQHF. As DNA, the CDR3 is TGCGCCAGCAGCTTGGGGACAGGGGCCCAGCCCCAGCATTTT. The rearrangement uses TRBV5-1 and TRBJ1-5, with 9 bases fitting TRBD1. The CDR3 runs to 14 residues. Germline V gene data show CDR1 as SGHRS and CDR2 as YFSETQ. V lost 0 bases, J lost 7 bases, and 2 bases stayed unmatched.

The CDR3 region is CASSHGDRGWGEQYF. The CDR3 nucleotides read TGCGCCAGCAGCCATGGGGACAGGGGATGGGGCGAGCAGTACTTC. The chain recombines TRBV4-1 with TRBJ2-7; 10 bases map to TRBD1. Germline CDR1 reads MGHRA; CDR2 reads YSYEKL. This CDR3 is built from 15 residues. Losses at the gene ends were 3 bases for V and 6 bases for J; bases not matched to a gene: 8.

The chain combines TRBV10-1 with TRBJ2-3, with TRBD2 identical over 10 bases. Trimming at V came to 1 base and at J to 2 bases, leaving 3 bases not matched to a gene. The CDR3 consists of 16 residues. Germline CDR1 WNHNN, CDR2 SYGVQD (reference sequence). The CDR3 region is CASSELAGGLTDTQYF. As DNA, the CDR3 is TGCGCCAGCAGTGAGTTAGCGGGGGGACTCACAGATACGCAGTATTTT.

The V call is TRBV28, the J call TRBJ1-1; D remains unclear. The CDR3 extends over 12 amino acids. Germline V lookup: CDR1 MDHEN, CDR2 SYDVKM. With 5 bases removed from V and 4 bases from J, the gap between germline ends came to 8 bases. For the CDR3, the DNA is TGTGCCAGCAGTGTAGTATCCACTGAAGCTTTCTTT. Its protein product is CASSVVSTEAFF.

V gene TRBV10-1 combines with J gene TRBJ1-1; 7 positions match TRBD1. This CDR3 contains 15 residues. The ends lost 0 bases at V and 3 bases at J; junction bases unmatched: 4. Germline lookup yields CDR1 WNHNN and CDR2 SYGVQD (reference sequence). CDR3: CASSESTGKDTEAFF. The CDR3 DNA is TGCGCCAGCAGTGAGTCGACAGGGAAGGACACTGAAGCTTTCTTT.

This clone has only a few counts. This chain links TRBV5-1 with TRBJ2-5; 10 bases fit TRBD1. The CDR3 runs to 15 residues. With 0 bases clipped from V and 5 bases from J, the junction kept 4 bases outside the gene matches. CDR1 is SGHRS and CDR2 is YFSETQ in the germline V gene. In nucleotides, the CDR3 is TGCGCCAGCAGCTTGGCGACAGGGGGCCTGGAGACCCAGTACTTC. It yields the protein CASSLATGGLETQYF.

The chain couples TRBV6-5 to TRBJ2-7; 10 positions match TRBD1. Germline V gene sequence: CDR1 MNHEY, CDR2 SVGAGI. J lost 5 bases, V lost 2 bases, and 3 bases had no gene match. The CDR3 sequence is 14 residues long. The DNA for the CDR3 is TGTGCCAGCAGTTACGGGACAGGGGCCCACGAGCAGTACTTC. Translation: CASSYGTGAHEQYF.

The chain couples TRBV7-9 to TRBJ2-7; D is perhaps TRBD1 (6 bases). This CDR3 is 14 amino acids long. Deletions cut 7 bases from V and 3 bases from J, with 16 bases between. Germline CDR1 is SEHNR and CDR2 is FQNEAQ (reference sequence). The CDR3 DNA reads as TGTGCCAGCATGGACAGCCTTAGGAACTACGAGCAGTACTTC. Translation: CASMDSLRNYEQYF.

The V and J genes are TRBV29-1 and TRBJ1-2; 10 bases agree with TRBD1. CDR1 is SQVTM and CDR2 is ANQGSEA in the germline V gene. The CDR3 spans 17 residues. The V and J ends lost 2 bases and 3 bases, in that order; junction bases with no gene match: 12. The CDR3 DNA reads TGCAGCGTTGAACTCGGCCCAGGACAGGGGGTTTACTATGGCTACACCTTC. Translation gives CSVELGPGQGVYYGYTF.

The chain has TRBV7-3 and TRBJ2-5, with TRBD1 matching over 7 bases. The J segment lost 0 bases and the V segment lost 2 bases, leaving 0 bases of the junction unmatched. The CDR3 sequence is 14 residues long. Germline assignment: CDR1 SGHTA and CDR2 FQGTGA. The CDR3 DNA follows: TGTGCCAGCAGCTTAGACAGGGACCAAGAGACCCAGTACTTC. It codes for CASSLDRDQETQYF. Filled out from reference TRBV7-3 and TRBJ2-5, the complete variable domain reads GAGVSQTPSNKVTEKGKYVELRCDPISGHTALYWYRQSLGQGPEFLIYFQGTGAADDSGLPNDRFFAVRPEGSVSTLKIQRTERGDSAVYLCASSLDRDQETQYFGPGTRLLVL.

The chain is built from TRBV28 and TRBJ1-4; D unclear. Germline CDR1 is MDHEN and CDR2 is SYDVKM. V lost 7 bases to trimming and J lost 8 bases, with 5 bases between them. CDR3 size: 10 residues. The CDR3 region is CASKAEKLFF. CDR3 nucleotides: TGTGCCAGCAAAGCGGAAAAACTGTTTTTT.

This clone came up a few times. CDR3 sequence (DNA): TGTGCCAGCAGTTACATCAGAGGGTTTGGCACTGAAGCTTTCTTT. Translation gives CASSYIRGFGTEAFF. This chain uses TRBV6-5 with TRBJ1-1; D gene ambiguous. CDR1 MNHEY and CDR2 SVGAGI come from the germline V gene. The germline V and J ends were trimmed by 2 bases and 4 bases, with 14 bases remaining between them. The CDR3 runs to 15 residues.

This rearrangement joins TRBV7-9 to TRBJ1-1; TRBD1 agrees at 8 bases. The germline V gene encodes CDR1 SEHNR and CDR2 FQNEAQ (reference sequence). V lost 3 bases to trimming and J lost 7 bases; unmatched junction nucleotides: 4. The CDR3 runs to 13 residues. Here the CDR3 reads CASSLAGGIEAFF. The CDR3 coding sequence is TGTGCCAGCAGCTTGGCAGGGGGCATTGAAGCTTTCTTT.

This chain's CDR3 is CASSIGGGRRNSPLHF. In nucleotides, the CDR3 is TGTGCCAGCAGCATCGGGGGGGGCCGGCGGAATTCACCCCTCCACTTT. The chain combines TRBV5-4 with TRBJ1-6; possible D gene TRBD1, 6 bases. The germline CDR1 and CDR2 sequences are SGHNT and YYREEE (reference sequence). CDR3 size: 16 residues. V gave up 4 bases and J gave up 7 bases, with 18 bases separating them.

The V and J genes are TRBV30 and TRBJ1-3, with a weak D call TRBD1 (5 bases). The V end lost 4 bases, the J end lost 0 bases, and 19 bases lay between the germline ends. Germline V gives CDR1 GTSNPN, CDR2 SVGIG (reference sequence). The CDR3 sequence is 17 residues long. The CDR3 sequence: CAWTLLLDSYSGNTIYF. The CDR3 DNA reads TGTGCCTGGACCCTACTGCTCGACAGTTACTCTGGAAACACCATATATTTT.

The chain uses TRBV5-1 and TRBJ1-1; TRBD1 agrees at 10 bases. CDR1 is SGHRS, CDR2 YFSETQ, per germline. The CDR3 spans 15 residues. The ends lost 4 bases at V and 4 bases at J; junction bases unmatched: 7. CDR3 nucleotide sequence: TGCGCCAGCAGCCCCGACAGGGGGCTTGGCACTGAAGCTTTCTTT. This encodes CASSPDRGLGTEAFF. Looking up the rest from reference TRBV5-1 and TRBJ1-1 gives the full variable domain: KAGVTQTPRYLIKTRGQQVTLSCSPISGHRSVSWYQQTPGQGLQFLFEYFSETQRNKGNFPGRFSGRQFSNSRSEMNVSTLELGDSALYLCASSPDRGLGTEAFFGQGTRLTVV.

J is TRBJ1-1 and V is TRBV4-1, with D perhaps matching TRBD1 (6 bases). Germline lookup yields CDR1 MGHRA and CDR2 YSYEKL. V dropped 4 bases and J dropped 7 bases, with 19 bases sitting between them. This CDR3 contains 15 residues. The CDR3 protein is CASSPVLGAWGEAFF. CDR3 DNA: TGCGCCAGCAGCCCCGTCCTGGGGGCCTGGGGTGAAGCTTTCTTT.

The chain employs TRBV6-1 and TRBJ2-5; D might be TRBD2 (6 bases). Germline V gives CDR1 MNHNS, CDR2 SASEGT. Trimming left V 3 bases short and J 0 bases short, with 14 bases between. The CDR3 spans 16 residues. The CDR3 loop reads CASSDADGGYQETQYF. CDR3 nucleotides: TGTGCCAGCAGTGATGCCGATGGAGGGTACCAAGAGACCCAGTACTTC.

This clone was detected only a few times. V and J are TRBV29-1 and TRBJ1-1; 9 nucleotides match TRBD1. The CDR3 has 14 amino acids. After removal of 4 bases from V and 7 bases from J, the junction contained 10 bases not matched to a gene. CDR1 and CDR2 (germline): SQVTM, ANQGSEA. The CDR3 bases are TGCAGCGTTGCTACCGGGACAGGGTGGAGTGAAGCTTTCTTT. Residues: CSVATGTGWSEAFF.

CDR3 bases: TGTGCCAGCAGTTACGCGGGGGTGACCGGGGAGCTGTTTTTT. Translated, it gives CASSYAGVTGELFF. The V call is TRBV6-5, the J call TRBJ2-2; 7 nucleotides match TRBD2. The junction had 2 bases not matched to a gene; V was cut back by 2 bases and J by 5 bases. This CDR3 has 14 residues. Germline CDR1 and CDR2: MNHEY and SVGAGI.

This sequence joins TRBV5-1 and TRBJ1-3; 7 bases match TRBD1. The CDR3 covers 16 residues. Germline V gene sequence: CDR1 SGHRS, CDR2 YFSETQ. V lost 0 bases, J lost 3 bases, and 6 bases stayed unmatched. CDR3 sequence reads: CASSLAPGTDGNTIYF. The CDR3 nucleotides read TGCGCCAGCAGCTTGGCCCCCGGGACAGATGGAAACACCATATATTTT.

V and J are TRBV5-1 and TRBJ1-2, with D hard to call. The V end was cut by 0 bases, the J end by 4 bases, with 13 bases between. The CDR3 sequence is 15 residues long. CDR1 SGHRS and CDR2 YFSETQ come from the germline V gene. The CDR3 protein is CASSLESSFGYGYTF. DNA of the CDR3: TGCGCCAGCAGCTTGGAGTCTAGCTTCGGCTATGGCTACACCTTC. Together with reference TRBV5-1 and TRBJ1-2, the CDR3 gives the full variable domain: KAGVTQTPRYLIKTRGQQVTLSCSPISGHRSVSWYQQTPGQGLQFLFEYFSETQRNKGNFPGRFSGRQFSNSRSEMNVSTLELGDSALYLCASSLESSFGYGYTFGSGTRLTVV.